Each of the 12 T cell receptor beta chains below was sequenced from the same sample in a study of blood T cells in healthy people across ages. Together with a sample-barcoded 5' primer, a J-beta primer mix was included in a second PCR lasting roughly 6 to 12 cycles. TCRdb re-called the 5' RACE reads with MiXCR, one entry per CDR3 protein. This table has roughly 570,000 distinct CDR3 sequences, 25% to 30% appearing once. The source material was blood. The receptors derive from a woman between 70 and 85 years old in good health.

The V call is TRBV21-1, the J call TRBJ2-7; TRBD1 was called by the table and not checked on the DNA. TRBV21-1 is given as a pseudogene. The CDR3 is 15 residues long. In nucleotides, the CDR3 is TGTGCCAGCAGCAAAGGCAGGGGACCCTCCTACGAGCAGTACTTC. It codes for CASSKGRGPSYEQYF.

The chain recombines TRBV7-3 with TRBJ2-5; D perhaps matches TRBD2 (6 bases). The J call is in doubt because the DNA end fits TRBJ2-1 better. From germline, CDR1 is SGHTA and CDR2 FQGTGA. The CDR3 consists of 15 residues. CDR3 coding DNA: TGTGCCAGCAGCTTGGCCGGGAGCAACATGTATGAGCAGTTCTTC. Translated: CASSLAGSNMYEQFF.

This clonotype was seen a handful of times. The chain recombines TRBV5-1 with TRBJ1-2; possible D gene TRBD1, 6 bases. V was trimmed by 2 bases and J by 8 bases, leaving 16 bases between them. This CDR3 has 14 residues. The germline CDR1 and CDR2 sequences are SGHRS and YFSETQ. The CDR3 region has the DNA TGCGCCAGCAGCTTAAGTGCTTCAGGGGTCGGCTACACCTTC. Translation: CASSLSASGVGYTF.

This clonotype was picked up a small number of times. V gene TRBV15 combines with J gene TRBJ2-7; D is uncertain. Germline CDR1 is LNHNV and CDR2 is YYDKDF (reference sequence). The CDR3 covers 15 residues. V lost 1 base to trimming and J lost 2 bases, with 12 bases between them. CDR3 in DNA: TGTGCCACCAGCAGAGCGGCATCCCGGACCTACGAGCAGTACTTC. Translating gives CATSRAASRTYEQYF. Using reference TRBV15 and TRBJ2-7 for the parts outside the CDR3, the full variable domain is DAMVIQNPRYQVTQFGKPVTLSCSQTLNHNVMYWYQQKSSQAPKLLFHYYDKDFNNEADTPDNFQSRRPNTSFCFLDIRSPGLGDTAMYLCATSRAASRTYEQYFGPGTRLTVT.

The chain combines TRBV2 with TRBJ2-3; TRBD2 matches 8 bases. The V segment lost 7 bases and the J segment 4 bases; nucleotides outside the gene matches: 7. The germline V gene encodes CDR1 SNHLY and CDR2 FYNNEI. The CDR3 is made up of 14 amino acids. DNA of the CDR3: TGTGCCAGCAAGCAGCGGGGGACTGCAGATACGCAGTATTTT. Translating it yields CASKQRGTADTQYF.

The chain couples TRBV7-2 to TRBJ2-1; D might be TRBD1 (7 bases). Germline V gives CDR1 SGHTA, CDR2 FQGNSA. V was trimmed by 5 bases and J by 12 bases, leaving 20 bases between them. The CDR3 contains 14 residues. CDR3 coding DNA: TGTGCCAGCAGCCCTCCGGCAGGGGGGCATAGGCAGTTCTTC. As protein: CASSPPAGGHRQFF.

This chain joins TRBV29-1 and TRBJ1-1; no firm D call. The germline V gene has CDR1 SQVTM and CDR2 ANQGSEA. The CDR3 consists of 12 residues. V was cut by 7 bases and J by 3 bases, with 12 bases left in between. Here the CDR3 DNA reads TGCAGCGCAGCTCAGGTTGACACTGAAGCTTTCTTT. Translating gives CSAAQVDTEAFF.

The chain recombines TRBV7-2 with TRBJ2-6; tentatively, D is TRBD2 (7 bases). Per the germline V gene, CDR1 is SGHTA and CDR2 is FQGNSA. This CDR3 region has 21 residues. Between the trimmed V and J ends, which lost 0 bases and 0 bases, there was a span of 21 bases. CDR3 nucleotide sequence: TGTGCCAGCAGCTTAGCTTGGATAATTAGGGGGGGCGACTCTGGGGCCAACGTCCTGACTTTC. Its translation is CASSLAWIIRGGDSGANVLTF.

The chain links TRBV20-1 to TRBJ2-3, with 13 bases fitting TRBD2. In germline, CDR1 is DFQATT, CDR2 SNEGSKA (reference sequence). J was trimmed by 5 bases and V by 2 bases; bases with no gene match: 7. The CDR3 runs to 16 residues. The CDR3 region is CSARHTSGGAKDTQYF. The CDR3 coding sequence is TGCAGTGCTAGACACACTAGCGGGGGGGCTAAAGATACGCAGTATTTT.

This chain connects TRBV20-1 to TRBJ2-1; TRBD2 aligns across 8 bases. The V gene end was trimmed by 5 bases and the J gene end by 3 bases; junction bases not matched to a gene: 6. CDR1 is DFQATT, CDR2 SNEGSKA, per germline (reference sequence). The CDR3 consists of 14 residues. CDR3 region: CSAYPGTSYNEQFF. The CDR3 DNA is TGCAGTGCTTACCCCGGGACTAGCTACAATGAGCAGTTCTTC.

This chain links TRBV28 with TRBJ2-5; D uncertain. Germline values: CDR1 MDHEN, CDR2 SYDVKM. The CDR3 sequence is 12 residues long. Trimming removed 8 bases from V and 7 bases from J, with 14 bases in between. CDR3 sequence reads: CASQTGSRTQYF. The DNA for the CDR3 is TGTGCCAGCCAGACCGGGTCTCGGACCCAGTACTTC.

This clonotype came up a few times. The chain employs TRBV7-2 and TRBJ1-3; TRBD1 agrees at 7 bases. V was clipped by 2 bases and J by 3 bases; unmatched bases: 4. Per the germline V gene, CDR1 is SGHTA and CDR2 is FQGNSA. This CDR3 has 15 residues. The CDR3 sequence: CASSLKGGGGNTIYF. The CDR3 region has the DNA TGTGCCAGCAGCTTAAAAGGGGGCGGTGGAAACACCATATATTTT.